The 20 T cell receptor beta chains given below trace back to one sample, sequenced in a study of CD8 T cells in acute hepatitis C reinfection. Produced via immunoSEQ multiplex PCR; TCRdb's table is partial and in-frame only. The sample carries tens of thousands of clones, approximately 87% recorded once. Documented time point: naive CD8 control sorted from an acute-time-point sample. The sequencing input was naive CD8+ T cells from PBMCs. These receptors were taken from a man aged 25 to 45 with chronic hepatitis C.

This chain joins TRBV13 and TRBJ2-3; a weak D match, TRBD2 (5 bases). Germline CDR1 is PRHDT and CDR2 is FYEKMQ (reference sequence). The V gene lost 8 bases and the J gene lost 0 bases, with 9 bases spanning the gap. The CDR3 is made up of 13 amino acids. CDR3: CASSSTSTDTQYF. As DNA, the CDR3 is TGTGCCAGCTCTAGCACTAGCACAGATACGCAGTATTTT.

This clone appeared a single time. This chain links TRBV29-1 with TRBJ2-2; 7 bases align to TRBD1. The germline V gene has CDR1 SQVTM and CDR2 ANQGSEA. With V trimmed by 6 bases and J by 1 base, 11 bases remained unmatched. The length of the CDR3 is 16 residues. The CDR3 region has the DNA TGCAGCGTCCTCATCGGTACAGGGGAGAACACCGGGGAGCTGTTTTTT. The encoded protein is CSVLIGTGENTGELFF.

The chain carries TRBV25-1 and TRBJ2-7; TRBD2 might be the D (5 bases). In germline, CDR1 is MGHDK, CDR2 SYGVNS. The CDR3 runs to 13 residues. Trimming stripped 0 bases from V and 7 bases from J, with 10 bases between. CDR3 in amino acids: CASSEYPPGEQYF. CDR3 bases: TGTGCCAGCAGTGAATACCCTCCGGGGGAGCAGTACTTC.

The V and J genes are TRBV27 and TRBJ2-2; a weak D match, TRBD1 (5 bases). V lost 6 bases to trimming and J lost 4 bases, with 12 bases between them. The V gene's germline CDR1 is MNHEY and CDR2 SMNVEV (reference sequence). This CDR3 region has 14 residues. CDR3 sequence reads: CASRWTISTGELFF. In DNA, the CDR3 is TGTGCCAGCAGGTGGACAATCAGCACCGGGGAGCTGTTTTTT.

V usage is TRBV11-2 and J usage is TRBJ2-5; 9 nucleotides align to TRBD2. From germline, CDR1 is SGHAT and CDR2 FQNNGV. The CDR3 has 18 residues. The trim removed 2 bases at V and 3 bases at J, leaving 13 bases unmatched. CDR3 residues: CASSLFMGIAGVEETQYF. CDR3 bases: TGTGCCAGCAGCTTATTCATGGGGATAGCGGGAGTAGAAGAGACCCAGTACTTC. The full variable domain, rest sourced from reference TRBV11-2 and TRBJ2-5, is EAGVAQSPRYKIIEKRQSVAFWCNPISGHATLYWYQQILGQGPKLLIQFQNNGVVDDSQLPKDRFSAERLKGVDSTLKIQPAKLEDSAVYLCASSLFMGIAGVEETQYFGPGTRLLVL.

The chain couples TRBV7-2 to TRBJ2-3; D is perhaps TRBD2 (5 bases). The CDR3 covers 14 residues. V lost 4 bases, J lost 5 bases, and 13 bases lay in between. Germline lookup yields CDR1 SGHTA and CDR2 FQGNSA. The CDR3: CASSSLASRDTQYF. The CDR3 nucleotides read TGTGCCAGCAGCTCCCTAGCTTCTAGAGATACGCAGTATTTT. Using reference TRBV7-2 and TRBJ2-3 for the parts outside the CDR3, the full variable domain is GAGVSQSPSNKVTEKGKDVELRCDPISGHTALYWYRQSLGQGLEFLIYFQGNSAPDKSGLPSDRFSAERTGGSVSTLTIQRTQQEDSAVYLCASSSLASRDTQYFGPGTRLTVL.

Concerning this clone itself: In the same sample, other DNA sequences code for this CDR3. As DNA, the CDR3 is TGTGCCAGCAGTTTGGGGGGCTCCTACGAGCAGTACTTC. Protein product: CASSLGGSYEQYF. V usage is TRBV27 and J usage is TRBJ2-7; possibly TRBD2 for D (6 bases). Germline V lookup: CDR1 MNHEY, CDR2 SMNVEV (reference sequence). The CDR3 is made up of 13 amino acids. The ends were cut back, 3 bases at V and 0 bases at J, with 6 bases in the middle.

This chain connects TRBV7-3 to TRBJ1-2; a weak D match, TRBD1 (5 bases). V dropped 2 bases and J dropped 8 bases, with 12 bases sitting between them. The CDR3 covers 13 residues. The germline CDR1 and CDR2 sequences are SGHTA and FQGTGA. Here the CDR3 reads CASSLEGAVGYTF. CDR3 DNA: TGTGCCAGCAGCTTAGAAGGGGCCGTCGGCTACACCTTC.

The chain carries TRBV7-3 and TRBJ2-1; 8 bases match TRBD2. The J segment lost 5 bases and the V segment lost 3 bases, leaving 6 bases of the junction unmatched. Germline CDR1 and CDR2: SGHTA and FQGTGA. The CDR3 sequence is 15 residues long. The CDR3 DNA is TGTGCCAGCAGCTTCGCGGGGGGCGGTAACAATGAGCAGTTCTTC. Translated: CASSFAGGGNNEQFF.

The chain is built from TRBV7-9 and TRBJ2-3; no clear D gene. Germline assignment: CDR1 SEHNR and CDR2 FQNEAQ (reference sequence). CDR3 length: 16 residues. Trimming stripped 4 bases from V and 0 bases from J, with 14 bases between. The CDR3 protein is CASSSQTDPSTDTQYF. DNA for the CDR3: TGTGCCAGCAGCTCCCAGACGGACCCTAGCACAGATACGCAGTATTTT.

This chain joins TRBV15 and TRBJ1-2; 7 bases fit TRBD1. The germline V gene has CDR1 LNHNV and CDR2 YYDKDF (reference sequence). This CDR3 is 14 amino acids long. With 1 base clipped from V and 7 bases from J, the junction kept 6 bases outside the gene matches. The CDR3 DNA follows: TGTGCCACCAGCAGAGTCAGACAGGGAGGTGGCTACACCTTC. Translating it yields CATSRVRQGGGYTF. The variable domain in full, with the rest retrieved from reference TRBV15 and TRBJ1-2, is DAMVIQNPRYQVTQFGKPVTLSCSQTLNHNVMYWYQQKSSQAPKLLFHYYDKDFNNEADTPDNFQSRRPNTSFCFLDIRSPGLGDTAMYLCATSRVRQGGGYTFGSGTRLTVV.

J is TRBJ1-1 and V is TRBV19; D is unresolved. Germline CDR1 reads LNHDA; CDR2 reads SQIVND (reference sequence). The CDR3 covers 15 residues. V was clipped by 5 bases and J by 1 base, with 14 bases between them. This CDR3 reads CASSPRPGPNTEAFF. CDR3 DNA: TGTGCCAGTAGTCCACGACCTGGCCCGAACACTGAAGCTTTCTTT.

The chain links TRBV4-2 to TRBJ1-3, with a possible D match to TRBD1 (5 bases). The V end lost 3 bases, the J end lost 2 bases, and 8 bases lay between the germline ends. Per germline, CDR1 LGHNA and CDR2 YNFKEQ. The CDR3 length is 14 residues. The CDR3 DNA is TGTGCCAGCAGCCACTCGGGGGCTGGAAACACCATATATTTT. Amino acids: CASSHSGAGNTIYF.

V usage is TRBV27 and J usage is TRBJ1-1; D is uncertain. The ends were cut back, 4 bases at V and 2 bases at J, with 2 bases in the middle. The CDR3 extends over 11 amino acids. Germline values: CDR1 MNHEY, CDR2 SMNVEV (reference sequence). Here the CDR3 reads CASSSNTEAFF. In DNA, the CDR3 is TGTGCCAGCAGTTCAAACACTGAAGCTTTCTTT.

In nucleotides, the CDR3 is TGTGCCAGCAGCGGAGGACAGGACCGATGGGGATTGACTGGAAACACCATATATTTT. Translation gives CASSGGQDRWGLTGNTIYF. V and J are TRBV7-9 and TRBJ1-3; 7 bases align to TRBD1. Trimming at V came to 5 bases and at J to 2 bases, leaving 18 bases not matched to a gene. The CDR3 has 19 amino acids. From germline, CDR1 is SEHNR and CDR2 FQNEAQ (reference sequence). The whole variable domain, filled in from reference TRBV7-9 and TRBJ1-3, reads DTGVSQNPRHKITKRGQNVTFRCDPISEHNRLYWYRQTLGQGPEFLTYFQNEAQLEKSRLLSDRFSAERPKGSFSTLEIQRTEQGDSAMYLCASSGGQDRWGLTGNTIYFGEGSWLTVV.

The chain uses TRBV19 and TRBJ1-2; D is undetermined. V was trimmed by 8 bases and J by 8 bases, leaving 12 bases between them. Germline V gene lookup returns CDR1 LNHDA and CDR2 SQIVND (reference sequence). This CDR3 has 11 residues. The CDR3 sequence is CASGPGPGYTF. CDR3 in DNA: TGTGCCAGTGGCCCCGGACCCGGCTACACCTTC.

V usage is TRBV27 and J usage is TRBJ2-7, with D possibly matching TRBD1 (5 bases). V gave up 6 bases and J gave up 7 bases, with 10 bases separating them. CDR3 size: 11 residues. The germline gives CDR1 MNHEY, CDR2 SMNVEV (reference sequence). CDR3 DNA: TGTGCCAGCAGCTTCCGACAGGAGCAGTACTTC. Protein sequence: CASSFRQEQYF.

Concerning this clone: An end of the junction differs from the germline gene, which may be a read error. This chain links TRBV5-4 with TRBJ1-1; D is undetermined. The germline gives CDR1 SGHNT, CDR2 YYREEE (reference sequence). The CDR3 has 13 amino acids. CDR3: CASSLGVKTEAFF. The CDR3 bases are TGTGCCAGCAGTTTGGGCGTGAAAACTGAAGCTTTCTTT.

The chain joins TRBV6-6 to TRBJ1-4, with D possibly matching TRBD1 (6 bases). In germline, CDR1 is MNHNY, CDR2 SVGAGI (reference sequence). The CDR3 consists of 15 residues. Trimming stripped 6 bases from V and 8 bases from J, with 19 bases between. This CDR3 reads CASRDPGTTGEKLFF. CDR3 nucleotides: TGTGCCAGCAGAGACCCCGGGACAACGGGGGAAAAACTGTTTTTT.

Comment on this clone: At one boundary the junction diverges from the germline segment, which might be a read error. This chain connects TRBV11-2 to TRBJ2-7; D is ambiguous. In germline, CDR1 is SGHAT, CDR2 FQNNGV. The CDR3 is 12 amino acids. The CDR3 DNA follows: TGTGCCAGCGGCTTAAGGTCCTACGAGCAGTACTTC. Amino acids: CASGLRSYEQYF.